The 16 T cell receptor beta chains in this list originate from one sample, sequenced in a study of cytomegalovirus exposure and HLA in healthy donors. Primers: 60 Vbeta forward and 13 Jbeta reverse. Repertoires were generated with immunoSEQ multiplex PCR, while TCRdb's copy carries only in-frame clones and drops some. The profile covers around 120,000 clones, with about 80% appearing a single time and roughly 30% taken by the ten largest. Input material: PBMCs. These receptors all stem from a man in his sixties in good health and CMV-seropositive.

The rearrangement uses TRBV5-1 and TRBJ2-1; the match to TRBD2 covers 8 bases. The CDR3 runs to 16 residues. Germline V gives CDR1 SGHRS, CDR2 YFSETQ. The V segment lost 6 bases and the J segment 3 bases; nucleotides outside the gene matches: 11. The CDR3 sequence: CASTSGGTLIYNEQFF. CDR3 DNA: TGCGCCAGCACCAGCGGGGGAACACTAATCTACAATGAGCAGTTCTTC.

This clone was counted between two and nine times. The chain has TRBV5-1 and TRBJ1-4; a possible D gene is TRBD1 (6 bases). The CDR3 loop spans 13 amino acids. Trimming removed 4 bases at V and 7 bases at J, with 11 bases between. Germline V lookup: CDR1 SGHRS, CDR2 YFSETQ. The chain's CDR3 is CASSPRGGEKLFF. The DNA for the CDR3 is TGCGCCAGCAGCCCCAGAGGGGGTGAAAAACTGTTTTTT.

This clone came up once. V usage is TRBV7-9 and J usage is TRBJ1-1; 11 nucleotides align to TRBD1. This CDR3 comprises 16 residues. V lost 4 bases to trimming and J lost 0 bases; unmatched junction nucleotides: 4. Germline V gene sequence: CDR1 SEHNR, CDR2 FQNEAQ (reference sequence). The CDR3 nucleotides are TGTGCCAGCAGCTCTGGGACAGGGGGTTTGAACACTGAAGCTTTCTTT. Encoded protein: CASSSGTGGLNTEAFF.

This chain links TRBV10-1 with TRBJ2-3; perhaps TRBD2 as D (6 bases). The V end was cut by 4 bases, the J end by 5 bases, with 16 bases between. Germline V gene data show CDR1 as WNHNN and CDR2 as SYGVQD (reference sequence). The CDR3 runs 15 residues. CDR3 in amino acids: CASSAGSGSQDTQYF. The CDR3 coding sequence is TGCGCCAGCAGTGCGGGAAGCGGGTCGCAAGATACGCAGTATTTT.

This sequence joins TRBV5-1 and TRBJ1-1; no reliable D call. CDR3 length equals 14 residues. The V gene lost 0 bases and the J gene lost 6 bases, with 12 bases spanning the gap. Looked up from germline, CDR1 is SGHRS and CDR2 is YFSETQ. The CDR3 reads CASSLGLAGSEAFF. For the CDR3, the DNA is TGCGCCAGCAGCTTGGGGTTAGCTGGCTCTGAAGCTTTCTTT.

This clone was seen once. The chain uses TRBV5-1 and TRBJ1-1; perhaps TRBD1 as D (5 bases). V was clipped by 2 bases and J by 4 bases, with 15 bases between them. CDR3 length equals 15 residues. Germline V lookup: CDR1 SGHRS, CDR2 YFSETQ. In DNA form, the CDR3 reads TGCGCCAGCAGCTTAGGCGACAGCAGAGGCACTGAAGCTTTCTTT. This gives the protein CASSLGDSRGTEAFF. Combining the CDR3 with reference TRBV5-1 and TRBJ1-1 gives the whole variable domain KAGVTQTPRYLIKTRGQQVTLSCSPISGHRSVSWYQQTPGQGLQFLFEYFSETQRNKGNFPGRFSGRQFSNSRSEMNVSTLELGDSALYLCASSLGDSRGTEAFFGQGTRLTVV.

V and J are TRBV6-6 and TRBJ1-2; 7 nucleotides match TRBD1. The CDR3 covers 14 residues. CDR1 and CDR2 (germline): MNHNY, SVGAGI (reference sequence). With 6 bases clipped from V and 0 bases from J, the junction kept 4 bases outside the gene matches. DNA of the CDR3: TGTGCCAGCAGGGTTACAGGGGCTAACTATGGCTACACCTTC. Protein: CASRVTGANYGYTF.

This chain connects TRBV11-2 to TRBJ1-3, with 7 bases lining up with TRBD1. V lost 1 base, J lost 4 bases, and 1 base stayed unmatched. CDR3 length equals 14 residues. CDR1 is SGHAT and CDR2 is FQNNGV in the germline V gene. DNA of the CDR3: TGTGCCAGCAGCTTAGGACAGGGCGGAAACACCATATATTTT. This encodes CASSLGQGGNTIYF.

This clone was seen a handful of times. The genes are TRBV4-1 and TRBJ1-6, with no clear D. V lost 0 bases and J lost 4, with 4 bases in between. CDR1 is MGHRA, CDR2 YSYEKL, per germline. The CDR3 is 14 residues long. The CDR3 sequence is CASSQEQYNSPLHF. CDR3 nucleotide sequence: TGCGCCAGCAGCCAAGAACAGTATAATTCACCCCTCCACTTT.

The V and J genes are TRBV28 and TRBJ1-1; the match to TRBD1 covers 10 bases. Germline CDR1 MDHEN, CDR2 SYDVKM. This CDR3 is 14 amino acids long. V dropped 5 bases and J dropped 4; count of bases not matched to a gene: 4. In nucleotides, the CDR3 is TGTGCCAGCAGTCCGGGACAGGGGTTCACTGAAGCTTTCTTT. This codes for CASSPGQGFTEAFF.

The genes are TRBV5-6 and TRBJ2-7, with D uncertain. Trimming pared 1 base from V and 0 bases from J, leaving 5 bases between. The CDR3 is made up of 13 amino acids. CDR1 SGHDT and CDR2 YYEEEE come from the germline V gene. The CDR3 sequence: CASSLQYSYEQYF. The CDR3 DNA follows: TGTGCCAGCAGCTTGCAGTACTCCTACGAGCAGTACTTC.

The CDR3 sequence: CASRVDTGGVTEAFF. The CDR3 DNA sequence: TGTGCCAGCAGGGTAGATACAGGGGGCGTCACTGAAGCTTTCTTT. This rearrangement joins TRBV2 to TRBJ1-1; 9 nucleotides agree with TRBD1. Germline values: CDR1 SNHLY, CDR2 FYNNEI. The CDR3 sequence is 15 residues long. With 6 bases clipped from V and 4 bases from J, the junction kept 9 bases outside the gene matches.

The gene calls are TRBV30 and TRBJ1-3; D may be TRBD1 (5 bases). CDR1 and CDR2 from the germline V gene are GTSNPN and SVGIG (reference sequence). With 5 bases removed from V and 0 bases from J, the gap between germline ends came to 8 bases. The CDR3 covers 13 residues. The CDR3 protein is CAWGQNSGNTIYF. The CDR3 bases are TGTGCCTGGGGACAAAACTCTGGAAACACCATATATTTT.

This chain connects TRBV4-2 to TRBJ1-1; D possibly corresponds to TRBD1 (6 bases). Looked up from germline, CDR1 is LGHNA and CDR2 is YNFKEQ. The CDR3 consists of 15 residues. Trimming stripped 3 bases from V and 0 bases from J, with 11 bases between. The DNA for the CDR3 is TGTGCCAGCAGCCAGGCATCAGGGGTGAACACTGAAGCTTTCTTT. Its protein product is CASSQASGVNTEAFF.

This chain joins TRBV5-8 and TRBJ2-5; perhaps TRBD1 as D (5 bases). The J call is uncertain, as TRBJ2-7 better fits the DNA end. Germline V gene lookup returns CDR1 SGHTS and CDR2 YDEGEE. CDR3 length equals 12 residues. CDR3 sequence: CASSFQGPEQYF. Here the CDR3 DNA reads TGTGCCAGCAGTTTCCAGGGCCCCGAGCAGTACTTC.

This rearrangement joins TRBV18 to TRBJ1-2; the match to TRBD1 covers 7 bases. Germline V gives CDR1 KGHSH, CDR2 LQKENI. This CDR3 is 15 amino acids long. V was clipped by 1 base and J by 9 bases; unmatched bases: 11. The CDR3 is CASSPLGQEKSSYTF. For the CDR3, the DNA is TGTGCCAGCTCACCACTAGGACAGGAGAAGAGCAGCTACACCTTC. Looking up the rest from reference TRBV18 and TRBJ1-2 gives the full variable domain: NAGVMQNPRHLVRRRGQEARLRCSPMKGHSHVYWYRQLPEEGLKFMVYLQKENIIDESGMPKERFSAEFPKEGPSILRIQQVVRGDSAAYFCASSPLGQEKSSYTFGSGTRLTVV.